This T cell receptor (beta chain) was documented in a study of Ad26.COV2.S vaccination and SARS-CoV-2 variants. CDR1 MNHEY and CDR2 SVGEGT come from the germline V gene. The CDR3 covers 14 residues. Deletions cut 0 bases from V and 7 bases from J, with 10 bases between. As for this clone: Its antigen is still unknown.

Noted treatment: about 20 received Ad26.COV2.S at low or high dose, single or two shots; roughly five received placebo; per-sample allocation not given. Material that was analyzed had been drawn on day 63 after the first vaccine or placebo injection. The vaccine antigen was prefusion-stabilized Wuhan SARS-CoV-2 spike. The data were produced by immunoSEQ multiplex PCR, yet TCRdb's version contains in-frame clones alone and is incomplete. Among around 450,000 clones listed, about nine tenths were seen once. Study-level findings and limits: Placebo recipients showed lower spike-specific TCR breadth than vaccinees.

This rearrangement joins TRBV6-2 or TRBV6-3 to TRBJ2-1; no firm D call. The material sequenced was peripheral blood, taken in a trial of Ad26.COV2.S vaccine versus placebo. The sequence came from a person between 18 and 65 years old who received the Ad26.COV2.S COVID-19 vaccine or a placebo. CDR3: CASSYSIHGNEQFF. CDR3 DNA sequence: TGTGCCAGCAGTTACTCGATACACGGAAATGAGCAGTTCTTC.